One sample yielded the 13 T cell receptor beta chains listed below, sequenced in a study of T cells expressing NK-cell markers. One entry per CDR3 protein, without DNA, is what TCRdb gives after re-calling the 5' RACE reads. The repertoire table contains about 260,000 distinct CDR3 sequences. The sequenced sample consisted of blood T cells: a sorted CD56 or NKG2C T cell subset, CD4+ or CD8+ T cells, or bulk PBMC T cells (not recorded which). The receptor set was obtained from a woman between 18 and 70 years old in good health.

The chain links TRBV11-2 to TRBJ1-1. The CDR3 has 17 amino acids. Germline V gene sequence: CDR1 SGHAT, CDR2 FQNNGV. CDR3 amino acids: CASSSSSPSRRNTEAFF.

The chain uses TRBV4-2 and TRBJ1-1. The CDR3 spans 14 residues. The germline V gene encodes CDR1 LGHNA and CDR2 YNFKEQ. The CDR3 spells CASSQDPLDPEAFF.

This chain connects TRBV4-1 to TRBJ2-2; TCRdb indicates TRBD1, and absent DNA this call remains unverified. Germline assignment: CDR1 MGHRA and CDR2 YSYEKL. The CDR3 runs to 19 residues. CDR3: CASSQVTAPGGPLAGELFF.

This rearrangement joins TRBV7-6 to TRBJ1-2; TCRdb selects TRBD1, and the lack of DNA leaves this call unchecked. The CDR3 runs to 14 residues. Germline V gene data show CDR1 as SGHVS and CDR2 as FNYEAQ. The CDR3 sequence is CASSLSSRGDGYTF.

The rearrangement joins TRBV5-1 to TRBJ2-7; TCRdb selects TRBD1, and the lack of DNA leaves this call unchecked. The germline gives CDR1 SGHRS, CDR2 YFSETQ. The CDR3 length is 14 residues. The CDR3 spells CASSTGTEPYEQYF.

The chain employs TRBV9 and TRBJ2-3. The V gene's germline CDR1 is SGDLS and CDR2 YYNGEE. The CDR3 spans 11 residues. CDR3 sequence: CASSTADTQYF. The full variable domain, its missing parts supplied by reference TRBV9 and TRBJ2-3, is DSGVTQTPKHLITATGQRVTLRCSPRSGDLSVYWYQQSLDQGLQFLIQYYNGEERAKGNILERFSAQQFPDLHSELNLSSLELGDSALYFCASSTADTQYFGPGTRLTVL.

The chain uses TRBV12-3 or TRBV12-4 and TRBJ1-1. The CDR3 has 12 amino acids. CDR3 loop: CASSSGQSGAFF.

The chain combines TRBV28 with TRBJ1-5. The CDR3 sequence is 12 residues long. Looked up from germline, CDR1 is MDHEN and CDR2 is SYDVKM. The CDR3 protein is CASGSRNQPQHF.

The J gene is TRBJ2-1, the V gene TRBV7-2. The CDR3 length is 16 residues. Germline V gives CDR1 SGHTA, CDR2 FQGNSA. The CDR3 reads CASSLVGRSSYNEQFF.

The chain employs TRBV29-1 and TRBJ1-2; TCRdb outputs TRBD1, but without DNA this stays unchecked. This CDR3 comprises 13 residues. CDR1 is SQVTM, CDR2 ANQGSEA, per germline. Here the CDR3 reads CSVLTGANYGYTF.

The V call is TRBV18, the J call TRBJ2-7. Germline CDR1 is KGHSH and CDR2 is LQKENI. The CDR3 totals 12 residues. The chain's CDR3 is CASSPMAIEQYF.

The rearrangement uses TRBV2 and TRBJ2-1; TCRdb calls TRBD2, which cannot be checked without DNA. CDR1 is SNHLY, CDR2 FYNNEI, per germline. This CDR3 contains 18 residues. The chain's CDR3 is CARTTSGGLLSSYNEQFF.

V is TRBV18 and J is TRBJ1-5; TCRdb reports TRBD1, a call that lacks DNA to check it against. CDR3 length: 16 amino acids. The germline V gene encodes CDR1 KGHSH and CDR2 LQKENI. This CDR3 reads CASSPTGAVADQPQHF.